This T cell receptor beta chain is from a study of T-cell memory formation after mild COVID-19. At the level of the study: Largely, TCR clusters stayed within a single donor.

From 5'RACE with constant-segment primers came TCR alpha and TCR beta cDNA libraries that carried sample barcodes and UMIs. In TCRdb, the 5' RACE reads were re-called with MiXCR into one record per CDR3 protein. Of hundreds of thousands of distinct CDR3 sequences in the sample, around a sixth were seen once. Trimming took 6 bases from V and 8 from J, leaving 17 bases between them. CDR3 length equals 14 residues. The germline V gene encodes CDR1 MNHNS and CDR2 SASEGT. Study-level results: Contracting CD4+ clones lay largely in CM and EM, with CD8+ ones residing in EMRA. Within pre-infection memory, some responding clones were found, suggesting cross-reactive memory joined.

This clonotype was recorded a few times. Its antigen is not identified. The origin of this receptor is an adult woman who had mild COVID-19 (a few samples of this study predate the infection). Cell type and time point are not known. The source material was PBMCs or a T cell subset sorted from them (not recorded which). The rearrangement links TRBV6-1 to TRBJ2-1; the D is unclear. CDR3 amino acids: CASRPRRPADEQFF. The DNA of the CDR3 is TGTGCCAGCAGACCGCGGCGCCCCGCTGATGAGCAGTTCTTC.